Listed below are T cell receptor beta chains from one sample, sequenced in a study of metastatic and nonmetastatic thyroid tumors. Using MiXCR, TCRdb re-called clones from the PCR reads. The data show around 20,000 clones, 20% to 25% seen once. The specimen was adjacent normal tissue. The origin of the receptors is a female donor with papillary thyroid cancer or a benign thyroid nodule (not recorded which). Some clones in this sample may be carry-over from other donors' samples. Both conserved end residues are part of each CDR3. The D gene is left open where the match is weak. Clone sizes are given selectively: once, few, many, or a class where the clone is expanded.

>TRBJ2-3|.|many|TRBV20-1
CSASPWATTDTQYF
TGCAGTGCTAGTCCATGGGCAACCACAGATACGCAGTATTTT
>TRBJ1-1|TRBD1|.|TRBV5-1
CASSLFGTGDYMNTEAFF
TGCGCCAGCAGCTTGTTTGGGACAGGGGACTACATGAACACTGAAGCTTTCTTT
>TRBJ1-2|.|.|TRBV5-1
CASSRTTNYGYTF
TGCGCCAGCAGCCGGACCACTAACTATGGCTACACCTTC
>TRBJ1-5|.|medium-sized|TRBV19
CASSIGQVDQPQHF
TGTGCCAGTAGTATAGGTCAGGTCGATCAGCCCCAGCATTTT
>TRBJ1-4|.|few|TRBV20-1
CSALTVGDEKLFF
TGCAGTGCTTTAACGGTGGGGGATGAAAAACTGTTTTTT
>TRBJ1-2|.|few|TRBV11-2
CASSLGSGEKYTF
TGTGCCAGCAGCTTAGGTTCTGGAGAGAAGTACACCTTC
>TRBJ2-7|.|.|TRBV12-5
CASGLGPGQGYEQYF
TGTGCTAGTGGTTTGGGCCCGGGACAAGGTTACGAGCAGTACTTC
>TRBJ2-1|TRBD2|.|TRBV6-1
CASSTGLDRFF
TGTGCCAGCAGCACCGGACTAGATCGTTTCTTC
>TRBJ1-1|.|.|TRBV6-6
CASSYVGRQTEAFF
TGTGCCAGCAGTTACGTAGGCAGGCAAACTGAAGCTTTCTTT
>TRBJ1-5|TRBD1|.|TRBV6-5
CASSPGTGNFQGNQPQHF
TGTGCCAGCAGCCCCGGGACAGGTAATTTTCAGGGCAATCAGCCCCAGCATTTT
>TRBJ2-7|.|few|TRBV20-1
CSARDFLQNTYEQYF
TGCAGTGCTAGAGATTTTCTGCAGAACACCTACGAGCAGTACTTC
>TRBJ2-6|.|once|TRBV20-1
CSADDNLGSGANVLTF
TGCAGTGCTGATGACAACCTAGGATCTGGGGCCAACGTCCTGACTTTC
>TRBJ2-3|.|.|TRBV5-1
CASSDLASTDTQYF
TGCGCCAGCAGCGATTTGGCTAGCACAGATACGCAGTATTTT
>TRBJ2-4|.|.|TRBV4-1
CASSQDVAPQWAKNIQYF
TGCGCCAGCAGCCAAGATGTTGCTCCCCAATGGGCCAAAAACATTCAGTACTTC
>TRBJ2-7|.|.|TRBV12-3/TRBV12-4
CASSMQGRSYEQYF
TGTGCCAGCAGTATGCAGGGTAGGTCCTACGAGCAGTACTTC
>TRBJ1-5|TRBD1|medium-sized|TRBV28
CASSRDRGGIYSNQPQHF
TGTGCCAGCAGTCGTGACAGGGGAGGAATATATAGCAATCAGCCCCAGCATTTT
>TRBJ1-2|.|few|TRBV6-1
CASSAGSYGYTF
TGTGCCAGCAGTGCGGGTTCCTATGGCTACACCTTC
>TRBJ1-6|TRBD1|many|TRBV5-4
CASSLEPGQYSPLHF
TGTGCCAGCAGCTTGGAACCGGGACAGTATTCACCCCTCCACTTT
>TRBJ2-7|.|few|TRBV28
CETARDGAYEQYF
TGTGAAACCGCCCGGGACGGTGCCTACGAGCAGTACTTC
>TRBJ2-3|.|few|TRBV12-3/TRBV12-4
CASSTGRPDTQYF
TGTGCCAGCAGTACCGGACGTCCAGATACGCAGTATTTT
>TRBJ2-7|.|few|TRBV11-2
CASSPLAGGYSYEQYF
TGTGCCAGCAGCCCCTTGGCAGGGGGGTACTCCTACGAGCAGTACTTC
>TRBJ1-2|.|many|TRBV28
CASSAGQSQVEGYTF
TGTGCCAGCAGTGCGGGACAATCCCAAGTGGAGGGCTACACCTTC
>TRBJ1-5|TRBD1|few|TRBV10-2
CASSRRDRGPYSNQPQHF
TGCGCCAGCAGTAGGAGGGACAGGGGCCCTTATAGCAATCAGCCCCAGCATTTT
>TRBJ1-1|.|.|TRBV6-1
CATTNRKDTEAFF
TGTGCCACCACGAACCGTAAGGACACTGAAGCTTTCTTT
>TRBJ1-5|.|.|TRBV7-8
CASSLDSMGHRSNQPQHF
TGTGCCAGCAGCTTAGACAGTATGGGCCATCGGAGCAATCAGCCCCAGCATTTT
>TRBJ2-1|TRBD2|.|TRBV6-4
CASSDLGLAGGVAYNEQFF
TGTGCCAGCAGTGACCTTGGACTAGCGGGAGGTGTTGCCTACAATGAGCAGTTCTTC
>TRBJ2-7|TRBD2|.|TRBV20-1
CSATSGRVSYEQYF
TGCAGTGCCACTAGCGGGAGGGTCTCCTACGAGCAGTACTTC
>TRBJ2-5|.|.|TRBV18
CASSREGTYQETQYF
TGTGCCAGCTCACGGGAAGGGACCTACCAAGAGACCCAGTACTTC
>TRBJ2-7|TRBD2|.|TRBV20-1
CSAHGGAGYEQYF
TGCAGTGCCCACGGGGGGGCAGGATACGAGCAGTACTTC
>TRBJ2-1|.|many|TRBV9
CASSVEGASADGASSYNEQFF
TGTGCCAGCAGCGTAGAAGGAGCGAGCGCGGATGGGGCCAGCTCCTACAATGAGCAGTTCTTC
>TRBJ1-1|.|many|TRBV28
CATGPGRLNTEAFF
TGTGCCACCGGCCCGGGGAGACTCAACACTGAAGCTTTCTTT
>TRBJ1-2|.|medium-sized|TRBV9
CASSRVDSLLNYGYTF
TGTGCCAGCAGCCGAGTAGACAGTCTTCTTAACTATGGCTACACCTTC
>TRBJ2-1|TRBD2|few|TRBV6-1
CASINDGLAGADGQFF
TGTGCCAGCATTAACGACGGACTAGCGGGAGCCGATGGGCAGTTCTTC
>TRBJ1-4|.|few|TRBV5-1
CASSQGFANEKLFF
TGCGCCAGCAGCCAGGGGTTCGCTAATGAAAAACTGTTTTTT
>TRBJ2-7|.|few|TRBV11-2
CASSSNVGTSHYEQYF
TGTGCCAGCAGCTCTAACGTCGGGACTTCCCACTACGAGCAGTACTTC
>TRBJ2-5|TRBD2|many|TRBV6-1
CASNLIAGGQETQYF
TGTGCCAGCAATCTCATAGCGGGGGGGCAGGAGACCCAGTACTTC
>TRBJ2-6|.|medium-sized|TRBV19
CASSFTISGANVLTF
TGTGCCAGTAGTTTTACCATCTCTGGGGCCAACGTCCTGACTTTC
>TRBJ2-1|.|.|TRBV12-3/TRBV12-4
CASSLRVSTYNEQFF
TGTGCCAGCAGTTTACGCGTTTCTACCTACAATGAGCAGTTCTTC
>TRBJ1-1|.|.|TRBV6-2/TRBV6-3
CASSPPQKGTFF
TGTGCCAGCAGTCCCCCGCAAAAAGGAACTTTCTTT
>TRBJ2-7|TRBD1|few|TRBV11-3
CASSLEGTESYEQYF
TGTGCCAGCAGCTTAGAGGGGACAGAGTCCTACGAGCAGTACTTC
>TRBJ2-3|TRBD2|.|TRBV15
CATSRGERETDTQYF
TGTGCCACCAGCAGAGGGGAGCGGGAAACGGATACGCAGTATTTT
>TRBJ1-6|TRBD1|.|TRBV5-4
CASSSAGTGGSPLHF
TGTGCCAGCAGCTCCGCCGGGACAGGGGGTTCACCCCTCCACTTT
>TRBJ1-1|.|medium-sized|TRBV6-1
CATGRSEAFF
TGTGCCACCGGACGGAGTGAAGCTTTCTTT
>TRBJ1-2|TRBD1|.|TRBV20-1
CSARPGTENYGYTF
TGCAGTGCTAGACCCGGGACAGAAAACTATGGCTACACCTTC
>TRBJ2-7|.|.|TRBV5-1
CASSFPGREIYEQYF
TGCGCCAGCAGCTTCCCAGGGAGAGAAATCTACGAGCAGTACTTC
>TRBJ2-7|TRBD1|.|TRBV5-1
CASRNLPGTGDSYEQYF
TGCGCCAGCAGGAACTTACCCGGGACAGGGGATTCCTACGAGCAGTACTTC